A single sample gave rise to the 17 T cell receptor beta chains below, sequenced in a study of cytomegalovirus exposure and HLA in healthy donors. The PCR made use of 60 Vbeta and 13 Jbeta primers. Only in-frame clones appear in the TCRdb table, and some are missing; sequencing was by immunoSEQ multiplex PCR. The repertoire holds 150,000 to 200,000 clones, with about 72% as singletons. The sequenced sample was PBMCs. These receptors were obtained from a human donor in good health.

Concerning this clone: Other DNA variants within this sample encode the same CDR3. V and J are TRBV4-1 and TRBJ2-3; D perhaps matches TRBD1 (5 bases). V was shortened by 4 bases and J by 0 bases, with 8 bases between the two germline ends. Germline CDR1 is MGHRA and CDR2 is YSYEKL. This CDR3 comprises 14 residues. The CDR3 DNA reads as TGCGCCAGCAGCCCGACAGCTAGCACAGATACGCAGTATTTT. It specifies CASSPTASTDTQYF.

This chain uses TRBV6-5 with TRBJ1-2, with D possibly matching TRBD1 (6 bases). CDR1 and CDR2 from the germline V gene are MNHEY and SVGAGI. This CDR3 has 14 amino acids. V was trimmed by 2 bases and J by 6 bases, leaving 13 bases between them. Here the CDR3 DNA reads TGTGCCAGCAGTTACAATAGGGGGAGTCATGGCTACACCTTC. Translation gives CASSYNRGSHGYTF.

The chain uses TRBV7-6 and TRBJ2-1, with 9 bases aligning to TRBD2. Germline trimming cut 0 bases from V and 7 bases from J; bases unmatched to any gene: 4. The CDR3 is made up of 15 amino acids. Germline lookup yields CDR1 SGHVS and CDR2 FNYEAQ. For the CDR3, the DNA is TGTGCCAGCAGCTTAGCAGCGGGGGGTATGAATGAGCAGTTCTTC. This codes for CASSLAAGGMNEQFF. Using reference TRBV7-6 and TRBJ2-1 for the parts outside the CDR3, the full variable domain is GAGVSQSPRYKVTKRGQDVALRCDPISGHVSLYWYRQALGQGPEFLTYFNYEAQQDKSGLPNDRFSAERPEGSISTLTIQRTEQRDSAMYRCASSLAAGGMNEQFFGPGTRLTVL.

Only a few counts were recorded for this clone. Germline and junction disagree at one end, which may indicate a read error. This chain connects TRBV7-7 to TRBJ2-7; 7 bases fit TRBD1. The CDR3 is made up of 14 amino acids. Germline-derived CDR1 and CDR2 are SSHAT and FNYEAQ (reference sequence). The CDR3 DNA is TGTGCTAGCAGCCCGACGACAGGGTTGGGGGAGCAGTACTTC. Protein: CASSPTTGLGEQYF. The full variable domain, in which reference TRBV7-7 and TRBJ2-7 provide the parts outside the CDR3, is GAGVSQSPRYKVTKRGQDVTLRCDPISSHATLYWYQQALGQGPEFLTYFNYEAQPDKSGLPSDRFSAERPEGSISTLTIQRTEQRDSAMYRCASSPTTGLGEQYFGPGTRLTVT.

V is TRBV5-6 and J is TRBJ2-2; D might be TRBD2 (5 bases). Germline loops: CDR1 SGHDT, CDR2 YYEEEE. Trimming left V 1 base short and J 3 bases short, with 7 bases between. The CDR3 has 14 residues. The CDR3 spells CASSLRGDTGELFF. As DNA, the CDR3 is TGTGCCAGCAGCTTGCGGGGAGACACCGGGGAGCTGTTTTTT.

The J gene is TRBJ2-7, the V gene TRBV5-1, with D tentatively TRBD2 (7 bases). In germline, CDR1 is SGHRS, CDR2 YFSETQ. Between the trimmed V and J ends, which lost 2 bases and 6 bases, there was a span of 15 bases. This CDR3 has 14 residues. CDR3: CASSFEGGPREQYF. As DNA, the CDR3 is TGCGCCAGCAGCTTTGAGGGGGGGCCACGCGAGCAGTACTTC.

J is TRBJ2-3 and V is TRBV5-1; the D is unclear. Germline CDR1 is SGHRS and CDR2 is YFSETQ. There are 14 residues in the CDR3. Between the trimmed V and J ends, which lost 4 bases and 1 base, there was a span of 10 bases. The CDR3 sequence: CASSPRRRTDTQYF. As DNA, the CDR3 is TGCGCCAGCAGCCCTCGGCGGCGCACAGATACGCAGTATTTT.

This chain joins TRBV2 and TRBJ1-2; 7 nucleotides match TRBD1. The J segment lost 2 bases and the V segment lost 5 bases, leaving 2 bases of the junction unmatched. The CDR3 has 13 amino acids. Germline CDR1 is SNHLY and CDR2 is FYNNEI. CDR3 nucleotide sequence: TGTGCCAGCAGTCGACAGGGAAACTATGGCTACACCTTC. Translating gives CASSRQGNYGYTF.

This clone has just one count. The chain uses TRBV5-1 and TRBJ2-1, with 8 bases aligning to TRBD1. V shed 5 bases, J shed 5 bases, and the junction held 12 bases outside the gene matches. CDR1 and CDR2 from the germline V gene are SGHRS and YFSETQ. The CDR3 has 16 amino acids. CDR3 nucleotides: TGCGCCAGCAGTCGGGTTTGGGACAGGACCAACAATGAGCAGTTCTTC. Its translation is CASSRVWDRTNNEQFF.

This clone was recorded once. The chain employs TRBV9 and TRBJ1-1; 7 bases line up with TRBD1. Germline V CDR1 and CDR2: SGDLS, YYNGEE. J was trimmed by 5 bases and V by 4 bases; bases with no gene match: 5. The CDR3 extends over 13 amino acids. CDR3 in DNA: TGTGCCAGCAGCCAGGACAGGAGGACTGAAGCTTTCTTT. Translation gives CASSQDRRTEAFF. Full variable domain (remainder filled in from reference TRBV9 and TRBJ1-1): DSGVTQTPKHLITATGQRVTLRCSPRSGDLSVYWYQQSLDQGLQFLIQYYNGEERAKGNILERFSAQQFPDLHSELNLSSLELGDSALYFCASSQDRRTEAFFGQGTRLTVV.

J is TRBJ1-1 and V is TRBV6-1; TRBD1 might be the D (5 bases). The germline V and J ends were trimmed by 3 bases and 1 base, with 18 bases remaining between them. The CDR3 consists of 17 residues. Germline V gives CDR1 MNHNS, CDR2 SASEGT. CDR3 sequence reads: CASSDPGRVSGNTEAFF. The CDR3 region has the DNA TGTGCCAGCAGTGACCCCGGCAGGGTCTCGGGGAACACTGAAGCTTTCTTT.

About this clone: Other DNA sequences of this sample code for an identical CDR3. This chain joins TRBV6-5 and TRBJ2-7; D might be TRBD2 (6 bases). CDR1 and CDR2 from the germline V gene are MNHEY and SVGAGI. V lost 7 bases to trimming and J lost 9 bases, with 19 bases between them. This CDR3 comprises 13 residues. This chain's CDR3 is CASTPGVGVRQYF. CDR3 in DNA: TGTGCCAGCACTCCGGGGGTCGGAGTCAGGCAGTACTTC.

J is TRBJ1-2 and V is TRBV5-6, with 9 nucleotides matching TRBD1. CDR1 is SGHDT and CDR2 is YYEEEE in the germline V gene. The CDR3 length is 14 residues. V dropped 4 bases and J dropped 3; count of bases not matched to a gene: 4. CDR3 DNA sequence: TGTGCCAGCAGCGCTACAGGGGGCCACTATGGCTACACCTTC. This encodes CASSATGGHYGYTF.

This clone was observed a handful of times. J is TRBJ2-7 and V is TRBV7-9, with 10 positions matching TRBD1. With V trimmed by 4 bases and J by 5 bases, 11 bases remained unmatched. The CDR3 sequence is 16 residues long. The germline CDR1 and CDR2 sequences are SEHNR and FQNEAQ (reference sequence). The CDR3 DNA reads as TGTGCCAGCAGCTCTTGGACAGGGGGTAGTCTAAACGAGCAGTACTTC. Protein sequence: CASSSWTGGSLNEQYF.

This clone was detected a few times. Different DNA sequences within this sample yield the same CDR3. The chain carries TRBV5-1 and TRBJ1-2, with 10 bases aligning to TRBD1. CDR1 SGHRS and CDR2 YFSETQ come from the germline V gene. There are 14 residues in the CDR3. V dropped 0 bases and J dropped 4; count of bases not matched to a gene: 0. CDR3 in amino acids: CASSLGTGGYGYTF. The DNA of the CDR3 is TGCGCCAGCAGCTTGGGGACAGGGGGCTATGGCTACACCTTC.

This clone has only a few counts. The chain is built from TRBV7-3 and TRBJ2-1, with D possibly being TRBD2 (5 bases). CDR1 is SGHTA, CDR2 FQGTGA, per germline. V lost 5 bases and J lost 5, with 13 bases in between. There are 14 residues in the CDR3. The CDR3, as DNA: TGTGCCAGCAGCACGGGGATGGGGAACAATGAGCAGTTCTTC. Protein: CASSTGMGNNEQFF.

This chain links TRBV5-1 with TRBJ2-2; D is perhaps TRBD1 (6 bases). CDR1 SGHRS and CDR2 YFSETQ come from the germline V gene. The ends were cut back, 3 bases at V and 3 bases at J, with 12 bases in the middle. The CDR3 runs 15 residues. The CDR3 DNA follows: TGCGCCAGCAGCTCCCGGGCAGGGGACACCGGGGAGCTGTTTTTT. Translated, it gives CASSSRAGDTGELFF.